This T cell receptor (beta chain) was observed in a study of cytomegalovirus exposure and HLA in healthy donors. General study results and limits: In all likelihood, a cluster of highly shared sequence variants was a sequencing artifact.

PCR was performed using 60 Vbeta and 13 Jbeta primers. Per the study methods: Later analysis identified 65 million to 80 million unique TCR beta chains, about 10 million shared. Data came from immunoSEQ multiplex PCR; TCRdb stores just in-frame clones and leaves some out. That table gives V, J and clone size, and the DNA gave D and trimming. The data show 120,000 to 150,000 clones, and the top ten clones hold 2% to 3%. The donors gave bone marrow, and they were healthy. With regard to this clone: The antigen remains unidentified.

The sequencing input was PBMCs. The TCR was taken from a man aged 40-50 years in good health and CMV-seronegative.

The CDR3 sequence is CATRDSGNNSPLHF. CDR3 nucleotides: TGTGCCACTAGGGACAGTGGAAATAATTCACCCCTCCACTTT. The gene calls are TRBV19 and TRBJ1-6; 7 bases are shared with TRBD1. The V gene's germline CDR1 is LNHDA and CDR2 SQIVND (reference sequence). The J segment lost 5 bases and the V segment lost 10 bases, leaving 8 bases of the junction unmatched. This CDR3 is built from 14 residues.